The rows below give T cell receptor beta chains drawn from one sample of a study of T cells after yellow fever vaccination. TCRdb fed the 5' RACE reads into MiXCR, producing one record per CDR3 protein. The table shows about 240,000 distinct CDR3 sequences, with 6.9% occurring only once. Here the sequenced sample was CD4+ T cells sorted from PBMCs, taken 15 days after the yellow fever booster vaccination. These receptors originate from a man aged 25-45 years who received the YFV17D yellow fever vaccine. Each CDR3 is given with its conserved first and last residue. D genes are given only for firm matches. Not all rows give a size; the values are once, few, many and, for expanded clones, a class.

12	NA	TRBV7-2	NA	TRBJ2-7	CASSPGAYKQYF	TGTGCCAGCAGTCCCGGTGCCTACAAGCAGTACTTC
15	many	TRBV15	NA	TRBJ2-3	CATRGASTNTDTQYF	TGTGCGACGAGGGGGGCTAGTACCAATACAGATACGCAGTATTTT
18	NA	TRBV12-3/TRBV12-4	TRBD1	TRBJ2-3	CASSPTGTGGASPDTQYF	TGTGCCAGCAGTCCCACCGGGACAGGGGGCGCATCCCCAGATACGCAGTATTTT
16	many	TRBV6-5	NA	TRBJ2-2	CASSYSKLSSPGELFF	TGTGCCAGCAGTTACTCTAAACTTTCTAGCCCCGGGGAGCTGTTTTTT
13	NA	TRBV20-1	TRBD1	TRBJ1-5	CSVGQGQDQPQHF	TGCAGTGTTGGACAGGGTCAAGACCAGCCCCAGCATTTT
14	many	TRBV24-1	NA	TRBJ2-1	CATSDLGGNNEQFF	TGTGCCACCAGTGATTTGGGGGGGAATAATGAGCAGTTCTTC
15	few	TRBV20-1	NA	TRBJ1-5	CSATTGISGNQPQHF	TGCAGTGCAACGACAGGCATATCCGGCAATCAGCCCCAGCATTTT
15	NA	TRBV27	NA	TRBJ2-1	CASSLQDPSYNEQFF	TGTGCCAGCAGTTTGCAGGACCCCTCCTACAATGAGCAGTTCTTC
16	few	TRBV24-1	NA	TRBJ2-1	CATSDWGPVSYNEQFF	TGTGCCACCAGTGATTGGGGACCCGTCTCCTACAATGAGCAGTTCTTC
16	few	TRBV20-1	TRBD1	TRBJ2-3	CSARPPGQALLNTQYF	TGCAGTGCTAGGCCTCCGGGACAGGCTTTACTGAATACGCAGTATTTT
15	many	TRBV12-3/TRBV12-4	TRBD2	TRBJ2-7	CASSSLAASSYEQYF	TGTGCCAGCAGTTCCCTAGCGGCAAGCTCCTACGAGCAGTACTTC
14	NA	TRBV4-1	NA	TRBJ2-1	CASSQEWSSNEQFF	TGCGCCAGCAGCCAAGAGTGGAGTAGTAATGAGCAGTTCTTC
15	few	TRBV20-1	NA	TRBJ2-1	CSARDGEDLFNEQFF	TGCAGTGCTAGAGATGGGGAGGACCTCTTCAATGAGCAGTTCTTC
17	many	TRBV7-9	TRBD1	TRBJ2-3	CASSFYWTGASTDTQYF	TGTGCCAGCAGCTTCTACTGGACAGGGGCAAGCACAGATACGCAGTATTTT
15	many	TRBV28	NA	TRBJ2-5	CASSKPGRGLETQYF	TGTGCCAGCAGTAAACCCGGCAGGGGATTGGAGACCCAGTACTTC
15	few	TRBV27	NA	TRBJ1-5	CASSWKGASGEPQHF	TGTGCCAGCAGTTGGAAAGGGGCCTCGGGGGAGCCCCAGCATTTT
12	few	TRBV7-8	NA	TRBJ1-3	CASSLVFTNIYF	TGTGCCAGCAGCTTAGTTTTCACAAACATATATTTT
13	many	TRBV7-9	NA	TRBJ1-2	CASSRRGDYGYTF	TGTGCCAGCAGTCGTCGGGGCGACTATGGCTACACCTTC
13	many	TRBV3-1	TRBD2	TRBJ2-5	CASGGAGKETQYF	TGTGCCAGCGGGGGAGCGGGAAAAGAGACCCAGTACTTC
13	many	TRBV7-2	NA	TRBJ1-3	CASSTSSGNTIYF	TGTGCCAGCAGCACGAGCTCTGGAAACACCATATATTTT
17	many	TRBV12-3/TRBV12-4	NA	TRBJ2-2	CASSFRLVRPATGELFF	TGTGCCAGCAGTTTTCGACTTGTGAGGCCCGCCACCGGGGAGCTGTTTTTT
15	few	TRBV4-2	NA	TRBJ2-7	CASSPLGGGFHEQYF	TGTGCCAGCAGTCCATTAGGGGGAGGATTCCACGAGCAGTACTTC
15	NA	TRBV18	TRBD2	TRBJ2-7	CASSIGLAGTYEQYF	TGTGCCAGCTCAATTGGACTAGCGGGCACCTACGAGCAGTACTTC
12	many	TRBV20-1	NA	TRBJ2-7	CSARGQPYEQYF	TGCAGTGCTAGAGGCCAGCCCTACGAGCAGTACTTC
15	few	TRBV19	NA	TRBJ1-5	CASSNRILSNQPQHF	TGTGCCAGTAGTAATCGGATCCTCAGCAATCAGCCCCAGCATTTT
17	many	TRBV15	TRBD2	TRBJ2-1	CATSRDLGTSDHNEQFF	TGTGCCACCAGCAGAGATCTCGGGACTAGCGACCACAATGAGCAGTTCTTC
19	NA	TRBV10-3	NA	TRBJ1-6	CAISEFHGLQSSYNSPLHF	TGTGCCATCAGTGAGTTCCACGGGCTCCAAAGCTCCTATAATTCACCCCTCCACTTT
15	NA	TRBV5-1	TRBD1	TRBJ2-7	CASSSPDRGPGEQYF	TGCGCCAGCAGCTCCCCGGACAGGGGGCCAGGAGAGCAGTACTTC
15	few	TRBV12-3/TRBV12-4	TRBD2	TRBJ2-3	CASIKGLAGTDTQYF	TGTGCCAGCATCAAAGGACTAGCGGGAACAGATACGCAGTATTTT